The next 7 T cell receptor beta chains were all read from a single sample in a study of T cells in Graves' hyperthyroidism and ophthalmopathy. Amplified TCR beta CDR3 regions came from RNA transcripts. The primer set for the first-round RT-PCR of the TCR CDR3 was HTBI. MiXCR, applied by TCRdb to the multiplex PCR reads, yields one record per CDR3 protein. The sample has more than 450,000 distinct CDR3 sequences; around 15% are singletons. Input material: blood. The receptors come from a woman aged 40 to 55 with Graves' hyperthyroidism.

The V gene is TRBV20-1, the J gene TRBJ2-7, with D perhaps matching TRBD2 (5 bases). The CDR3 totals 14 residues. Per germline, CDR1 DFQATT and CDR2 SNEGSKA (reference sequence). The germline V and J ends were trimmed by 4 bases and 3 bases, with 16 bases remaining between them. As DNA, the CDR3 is TGCAGTGCTACCGGGGATAACGGAGGCTACGAGCAGTACTTC. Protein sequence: CSATGDNGGYEQYF.

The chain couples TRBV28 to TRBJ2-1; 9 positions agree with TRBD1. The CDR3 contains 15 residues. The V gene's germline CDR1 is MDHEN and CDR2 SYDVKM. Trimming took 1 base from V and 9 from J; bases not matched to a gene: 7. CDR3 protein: CASSLYGTGIVEQFF. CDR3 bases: TGTGCCAGCAGTTTATATGGGACAGGGATCGTTGAGCAGTTCTTC.

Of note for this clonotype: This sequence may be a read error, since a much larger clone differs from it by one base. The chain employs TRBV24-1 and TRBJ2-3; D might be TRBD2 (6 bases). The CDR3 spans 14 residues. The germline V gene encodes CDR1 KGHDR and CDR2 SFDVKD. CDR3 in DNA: TGTGCCACCGCGGCTAGCGACAACACAGGTACGCAGTATTTT. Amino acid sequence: CATAASDNTGTQYF.

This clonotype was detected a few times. The CDR3 sequence: CASSTRDPSNTGELFF. In nucleotides, the CDR3 is TGTGCCAGCAGCACTCGGGATCCATCTAATACCGGGGAGCTGTTTTTT. The rearrangement joins TRBV9 to TRBJ2-2; D perhaps matches TRBD2 (5 bases). CDR1 and CDR2 (germline): SGDLS, YYNGEE. Trimming took off 4 bases at V and 5 bases at J, with 18 bases between the two ends. This CDR3 spans 16 amino acids.

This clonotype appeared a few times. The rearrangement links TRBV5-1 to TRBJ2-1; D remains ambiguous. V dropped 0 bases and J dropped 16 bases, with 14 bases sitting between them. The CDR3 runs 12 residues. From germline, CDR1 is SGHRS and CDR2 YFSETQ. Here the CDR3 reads CASSLDFLGYFF. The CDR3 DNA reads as TGCGCCAGCAGCTTGGACTTTCTCGGGTATTTCTTC.

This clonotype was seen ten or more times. The CDR3 spells CAIKGGWNEQYF. In nucleotides, the CDR3 is TGTGCCATCAAGGGGGGCTGGAACGAGCAGTACTTC. This chain connects TRBV10-3 to TRBJ2-7; D could derive from TRBD1 or TRBD2 (6 bases each). The CDR3 has 12 amino acids. V lost 7 bases and J 5 bases, leaving 12 bases between the germline ends. Germline-derived CDR1 and CDR2 are ENHRY and SYGVKD.

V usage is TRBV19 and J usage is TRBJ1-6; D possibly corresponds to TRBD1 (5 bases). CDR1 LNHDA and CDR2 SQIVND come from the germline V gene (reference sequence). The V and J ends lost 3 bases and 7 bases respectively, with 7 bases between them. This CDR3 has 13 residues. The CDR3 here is CASSMGGNSPLHF. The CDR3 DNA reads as TGTGCCAGTAGTATGGGGGGAAATTCACCCCTCCACTTT.